The 8 T cell receptor beta chains below all came from one sample that was sequenced in a study of control samples from healthy donors and cancer patients. Assay: immunoSEQ multiplex PCR; the TCRdb copy retains only in-frame clones and omits some. The sample consists of under 150,000 clones, 85% to 90% of them appearing once. Sequencing was performed on PBMCs. The receptor source for this set is a man between 50 and 59 years old with head and neck cancer.

The chain recombines TRBV7-9 with TRBJ2-5; D may be TRBD2 (5 bases). This CDR3 has 13 amino acids. Germline V gene data show CDR1 as SEHNR and CDR2 as FQNEAQ (reference sequence). With 3 bases removed from V and 7 bases from J, the gap between germline ends came to 12 bases. The CDR3 bases are TGTGCCAGCAGCTTCAGTGGAGGCCCGACCCAGTACTTC. Translation gives CASSFSGGPTQYF.

The chain joins TRBV18 to TRBJ2-5; D unresolved. The germline CDR1 and CDR2 sequences are KGHSH and LQKENI. This CDR3 is 17 amino acids long. Trimming took 3 bases from V and 4 from J, leaving 21 bases between them. The CDR3 spells CASSPNKIGAMGETQYF. The CDR3 coding sequence is TGTGCCAGCTCACCGAATAAGATCGGCGCCATGGGAGAGACCCAGTACTTC.

The rearrangement joins TRBV27 to TRBJ2-7, with TRBD2 matching over 8 bases. With V trimmed by 3 bases and J by 6 bases, 7 bases remained unmatched. From germline, CDR1 is MNHEY and CDR2 SMNVEV (reference sequence). The CDR3 is 14 residues long. CDR3 in amino acids: CASSLAGTRGEQYF. CDR3 DNA: TGTGCCAGCAGTTTGGCCGGGACTAGAGGCGAGCAGTACTTC.

This chain uses TRBV3-1 (or the pseudogene TRBV3-2) with TRBJ1-2; D is unclear. V shed 5 bases and J shed 7 bases, with 11 bases lying between them. The germline V gene encodes CDR1 LGHDT and CDR2 YNNKEL (reference sequence). CDR3 size: 12 residues. CDR3 residues: CASSVGGGGYTF. CDR3 in DNA: TGTGCCAGCAGCGTCGGCGGTGGTGGCTACACCTTC.

The V call is TRBV5-1, the J call TRBJ1-2, with D uncertain. CDR1 is SGHRS, CDR2 YFSETQ, per germline. V was pared by 4 bases and J by 8 bases, with 15 bases between. CDR3 length equals 13 residues. The CDR3, as DNA: TGCGCCAGCAGCCCGGAGAACGCACGGGGCTACACCTTC. Translated: CASSPENARGYTF.

This rearrangement joins TRBV24-1 to TRBJ2-3, with no clear D. V was cut by 3 bases and J by 6 bases, with 18 bases left in between. The CDR3 extends over 16 amino acids. Germline-derived CDR1 and CDR2 are KGHDR and SFDVKD. The CDR3 nucleotides are TGTGCCACCAGTGATCCCTCAAAGACATCTTATGATACGCAGTATTTT. It is translated as CATSDPSKTSYDTQYF.

This chain joins TRBV3-1 (or the pseudogene TRBV3-2) and TRBJ1-2; 7 positions agree with TRBD1. The CDR3 runs 12 residues. The ends lost 4 bases at V and 5 bases at J; junction bases unmatched: 1. Germline-derived CDR1 and CDR2 are LGHDT and YNNKEL (reference sequence). CDR3 sequence (DNA): TGTGCCAGCAGCCTGGGACAGTATGGCTACACCTTC. Translated, it gives CASSLGQYGYTF.

Comments on this clone: Other DNA sequences in the sample encode the same CDR3. The rearrangement links TRBV6-6 to TRBJ2-7; the D is unclear. This CDR3 region has 12 residues. The germline V gene has CDR1 MNHNY and CDR2 SVGAGI (reference sequence). V was pared by 0 bases and J by 3 bases, with 3 bases between. This chain's CDR3 is CASSYSNYEQYF. Here the CDR3 DNA reads TGTGCCAGCAGTTACTCTAACTACGAGCAGTACTTC.